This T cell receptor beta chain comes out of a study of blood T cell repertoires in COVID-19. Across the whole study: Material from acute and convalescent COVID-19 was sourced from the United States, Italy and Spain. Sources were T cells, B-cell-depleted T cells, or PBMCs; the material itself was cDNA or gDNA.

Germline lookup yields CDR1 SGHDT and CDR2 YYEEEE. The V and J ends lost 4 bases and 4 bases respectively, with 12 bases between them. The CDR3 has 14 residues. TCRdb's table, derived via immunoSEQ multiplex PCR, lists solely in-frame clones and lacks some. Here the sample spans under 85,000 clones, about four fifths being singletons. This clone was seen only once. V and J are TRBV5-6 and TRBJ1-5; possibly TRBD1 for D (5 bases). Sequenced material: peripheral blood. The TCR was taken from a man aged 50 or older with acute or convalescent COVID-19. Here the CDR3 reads CASSQRQLNQPQHF. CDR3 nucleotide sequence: TGTGCCAGCAGCCAGAGACAGCTTAATCAGCCCCAGCATTTT.